This paragraph covers one TCR beta chain sequence. Its antigen is as yet unknown. Amplification yielded TCR beta CDR3 regions, with RNA transcripts as the source. First-round RT-PCR targeting the TCR CDR3 was performed with the HTBI primer set. TCRdb redid the calling of the multiplex PCR reads with MiXCR, one entry per CDR3 protein. The data hold 600,000 to 900,000 distinct CDR3 sequences, with roughly 15% observed a single time. This record belongs to a study of T cells in Graves' hyperthyroidism and ophthalmopathy. Study results and caveats: Blood shared most expanded thyroid clonotypes above 0.001.

CDR1 is SGHRS and CDR2 is YFSETQ in the germline V gene. CDR3 length equals 14 residues. After removal of 5 bases from V and 8 bases from J, the junction contained 7 bases not matched to a gene. What was sequenced was blood. The TCR comes from a man between 18 and 29 years old with Graves' hyperthyroidism. This sequence joins TRBV5-1 and TRBJ1-4, with 9 bases aligning to TRBD1. CDR3 nucleotides: TGCGCCAGCAGATCGGACAGGGGCGTGGAAAAACTGTTTTTT. This codes for CASRSDRGVEKLFF.